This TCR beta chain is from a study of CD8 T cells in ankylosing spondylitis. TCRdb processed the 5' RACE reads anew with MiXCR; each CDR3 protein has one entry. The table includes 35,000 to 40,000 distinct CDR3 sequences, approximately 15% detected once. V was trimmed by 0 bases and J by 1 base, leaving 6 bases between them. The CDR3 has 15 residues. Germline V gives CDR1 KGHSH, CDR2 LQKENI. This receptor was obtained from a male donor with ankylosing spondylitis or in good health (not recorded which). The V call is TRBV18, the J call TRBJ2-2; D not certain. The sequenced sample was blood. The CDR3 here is CASSPPTLNTGELFF. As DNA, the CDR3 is TGTGCCAGCTCACCACCGACACTGAACACCGGGGAGCTGTTTTTT.